These T cell receptor beta chains were read from a single sample in a study of blood T cell repertoires in COVID-19. Here immunoSEQ multiplex PCR was the method, and the copy in TCRdb shows in-frame clones only, minus some. The sample lists 100,000 to 150,000 clones, about 81% occurring once. Sequenced sample: peripheral blood. The receptor set was obtained from a man younger than 40 with COVID-19, enrolled during active disease. CDR3s include the opening cysteine and the closing phenylalanine or tryptophan. Each record gives: J gene, D gene, clone size, V gene, CDR3 protein, CDR3 DNA. The D gene is left open where the match is weak. Size is omitted from some rows. Given values are once, few, many or a class for expanded clones.

TRBJ2-2	NA	NA	TRBV3-1/TRBV3-2	CASSQRGGSGELFF	TGTGCCAGCAGCCAAAGGGGGGGCTCCGGGGAGCTGTTTTTT
TRBJ2-7	TRBD1	NA	TRBV19	CASSTRTGPQEQYF	TGTGCCAGTAGTACGCGGACAGGGCCGCAAGAGCAGTACTTC
TRBJ1-4	NA	NA	TRBV9	CASSPDSGEKLFF	TGTGCCAGCAGCCCTGACTCGGGTGAAAAACTGTTTTTT
TRBJ2-3	NA	NA	TRBV7-6	CASSLGASAADTQYF	TGTGCCAGCAGCTTAGGGGCTAGCGCGGCAGATACGCAGTATTTT
TRBJ2-2	TRBD1	few	TRBV7-6	CASSQTTTGADTGELFF	TGTGCCAGCAGCCAAACGACGACAGGGGCGGACACCGGGGAGCTGTTTTTT
TRBJ1-5	NA	NA	TRBV4-2	CASSQDGQSNQPQHF	TGTGCCAGCAGCCAAGATGGACAGAGCAATCAGCCCCAGCATTTT
TRBJ1-1	TRBD1	NA	TRBV7-8	CASRRGQGSTEAFF	TGTGCCAGCAGACGCGGACAGGGGAGCACTGAAGCTTTCTTT
TRBJ1-4	TRBD1	NA	TRBV2	CASQNPGQGNEKLFF	TGTGCCAGCCAAAACCCGGGACAGGGGAATGAAAAACTGTTTTTT
TRBJ1-2	NA	few	TRBV19	CASSRPGRGILYGYTF	TGTGCCAGTAGCCGACCCGGACGAGGGATACTCTATGGCTACACCTTC
TRBJ2-7	TRBD1	NA	TRBV9	CASSVGRGSEQYF	TGTGCCAGCAGCGTAGGCAGGGGGTCCGAGCAGTACTTC
TRBJ1-5	TRBD1	few	TRBV28	CASSLPSQGAPGNQPQHF	TGTGCCAGCAGTTTACCTTCACAGGGGGCGCCGGGCAATCAGCCCCAGCATTTT
TRBJ1-5	NA	NA	TRBV28	CASSLISGSGQPQHF	TGTGCCAGCAGTTTAATCTCAGGGTCGGGTCAGCCCCAGCATTTT
TRBJ2-3	NA	NA	TRBV11-2	CASSLLPPGLTDTQYF	TGTGCCAGCAGCTTACTACCCCCGGGACTTACAGATACGCAGTATTTT
TRBJ2-2	NA	NA	TRBV11-1	CASSFLFPTGELFF	TGTGCCAGCAGCTTTCTATTCCCAACCGGGGAGCTGTTTTTT
TRBJ2-2	NA	NA	TRBV5-1	CASFGLTNTGELFF	TGCGCCAGCTTCGGACTTACGAACACCGGGGAGCTGTTTTTT
TRBJ1-1	TRBD1	few	TRBV5-1	CASSLAQGATEAFF	TGCGCCAGCAGCTTGGCCCAGGGGGCCACTGAAGCTTTCTTT
TRBJ1-5	TRBD1	NA	TRBV11-2	CASSLVGDRVSQPQHF	TGTGCCAGCAGCTTAGTCGGGGACAGGGTCTCTCAGCCCCAGCATTTT
TRBJ1-1	NA	NA	TRBV15	CATSEGHLNTEAFF	TGTGCCACCAGCGAAGGACACTTGAACACTGAAGCTTTCTTT
TRBJ2-2	NA	few	TRBV6-4	CASSDSSANTGELFF	TGTGCCAGCAGTGACTCTAGCGCGAACACCGGGGAGCTGTTTTTT
TRBJ2-5	TRBD2	NA	TRBV28	CASSPLRTSGRIPQETQYF	TGTGCCAGCAGTCCCCTTAGGACTAGCGGGAGGATCCCACAAGAGACCCAGTACTTC
TRBJ2-3	NA	NA	TRBV11-3	CASSLDLGDNTQYF	TGTGCCAGCAGCTTAGATCTAGGGGATAATACGCAGTATTTT